This TCR beta chain was identified in a study of blood T cell repertoires in COVID-19. Study in general: Nucleic acid was either cDNA or gDNA, and it came from T cells, B-cell-depleted T cells, or PBMCs.

CDR3 length: 17 residues. From germline, CDR1 is LGHDT and CDR2 YNNKEL (reference sequence). Trimming removed 2 bases at V and 2 bases at J, with 15 bases between. Authors' processing steps: Amplifying reference gene primers gave estimates of nucleated cell counts. Using immunoSEQ multiplex PCR, the repertoire was profiled, and TCRdb retains in-frame clones only, with some absent. Clone size and the V and J calls come from that table; the DNA yielded D and trimming. The data contain around 170,000 clones, approximately 80% of them singletons. This rearrangement joins TRBV3-1 (or the pseudogene TRBV3-2) to TRBJ1-4; TRBD1 is a possible D gene (5 bases). The sample was PBMCs or T cells enriched from blood (not recorded which). This TCR was sampled from a man aged 60 to 69 who had been exposed to COVID-19. The CDR3 region is CASSQTDTYATNEKLFF. The CDR3, as DNA: TGTGCCAGCAGCCAAACGGACACGTATGCGACTAATGAAAAACTGTTTTTT.